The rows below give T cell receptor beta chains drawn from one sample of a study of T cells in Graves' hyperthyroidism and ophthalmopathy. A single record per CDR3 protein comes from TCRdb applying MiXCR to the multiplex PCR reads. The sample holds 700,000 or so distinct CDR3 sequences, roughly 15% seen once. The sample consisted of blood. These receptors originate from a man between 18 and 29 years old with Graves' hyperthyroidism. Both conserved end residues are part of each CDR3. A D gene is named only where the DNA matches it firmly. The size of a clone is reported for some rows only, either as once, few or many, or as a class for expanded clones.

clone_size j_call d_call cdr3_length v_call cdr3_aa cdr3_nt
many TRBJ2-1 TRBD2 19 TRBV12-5 CASGLPSGGPLSSYNEQFF TGTGCTAGTGGTTTGCCGTCGGGGGGGCCGCTGAGCTCCTACAATGAGCAGTTCTTC
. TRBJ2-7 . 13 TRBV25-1 CASSGPGSDEQYF TGTGCCAGCAGCGGGCCCGGGTCGGACGAGCAGTACTTC
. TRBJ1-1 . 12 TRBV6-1 CASSKTVTEAFF TGTGCCAGCAGTAAAACAGTTACTGAAGCTTTCTTT
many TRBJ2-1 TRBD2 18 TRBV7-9 CASSPRGTSGRAGNEQFF TGTGCCAGCAGCCCCAGAGGGACTAGCGGGAGGGCAGGTAATGAGCAGTTCTTC
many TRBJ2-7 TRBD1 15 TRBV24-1 CATSDPRDSTYEQYF TGTGCCACCAGTGACCCCCGGGACAGCACCTACGAGCAGTACTTC
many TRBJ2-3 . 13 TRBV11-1 CASSRRLADTQYF TGTGCCAGCAGCCGGAGACTGGCAGATACGCAGTATTTT
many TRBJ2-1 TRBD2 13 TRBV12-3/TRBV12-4 CASSFGWEGEQFF TGTGCCAGCAGTTTTGGTTGGGAGGGTGAGCAGTTCTTC
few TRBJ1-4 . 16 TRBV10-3 CAISERERAPNEKLFF TGTGCCATCAGTGAGCGCGAGAGGGCGCCTAATGAAAAACTGTTTTTT
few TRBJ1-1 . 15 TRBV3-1 CASSGWGGKGSEAFF TGTGCCAGCAGCGGATGGGGGGGAAAGGGCTCTGAAGCTTTCTTT
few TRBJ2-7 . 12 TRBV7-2 CASKLGTTEQYF TGTGCCAGCAAACTCGGAACCACGGAGCAGTACTTC
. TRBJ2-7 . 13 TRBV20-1 CSARDVSTYEQYF TGCAGTGCTAGAGATGTTAGTACCTACGAGCAGTACTTC
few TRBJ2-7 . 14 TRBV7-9 CASSLVGRGVEQYF TGTGCCAGCAGCTTAGTTGGCAGGGGAGTCGAGCAGTACTTC
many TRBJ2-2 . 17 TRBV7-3 CASSLGSGFANTGELFF TGTGCCAGCAGCTTAGGGAGCGGGTTCGCGAACACCGGGGAGCTGTTTTTT
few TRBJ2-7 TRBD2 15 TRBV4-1 CASRALAGGPYEQYF TGCGCCAGCAGGGCTTTAGCGGGAGGGCCCTACGAGCAGTACTTC
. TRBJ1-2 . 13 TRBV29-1 CSVAGRMLYGYTF TGCAGCGTCGCCGGACGTATGCTCTATGGCTACACCTTC
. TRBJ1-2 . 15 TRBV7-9 CASSLAGARVHGYTF TGTGCCAGCAGCTTAGCAGGGGCGAGGGTCCATGGCTACACCTTC
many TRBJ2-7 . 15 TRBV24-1 CATSDVGSQSYEQYF TGTGCCACCAGTGATGTGGGGTCTCAATCCTACGAGCAGTACTTC
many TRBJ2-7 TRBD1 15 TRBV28 CASRETGTGAYEQYF TGTGCCAGCAGAGAAACCGGGACAGGGGCCTACGAGCAGTACTTC
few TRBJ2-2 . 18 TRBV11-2 CASSLSVIRLTNTGELFF TGTGCCAGCAGCTTATCGGTTATCCGGCTAACGAACACCGGGGAGCTGTTTTTT
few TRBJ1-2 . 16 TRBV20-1 CSARKEWGYLMDGYTF TGCAGTGCTAGGAAGGAGTGGGGGTATTTGATGGATGGCTACACCTTC
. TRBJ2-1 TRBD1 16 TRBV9 CASSAGGTGGYNEQFF TGTGCCAGCAGCGCGGGGGGGACAGGGGGCTACAATGAGCAGTTCTTC
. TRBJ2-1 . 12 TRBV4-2 CASSQHYNEQFF TGTGCCAGCAGCCAACATTACAATGAGCAGTTCTTC
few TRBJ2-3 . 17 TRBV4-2 CASSQQIRAGSTDTQYF TGTGCCAGCAGCCAGCAGATAAGGGCGGGGAGCACAGATACGCAGTATTTT
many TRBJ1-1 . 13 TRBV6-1 CASRASGAFEAFF TGTGCCAGCAGGGCTTCCGGGGCGTTTGAAGCTTTCTTT
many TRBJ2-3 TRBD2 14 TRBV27 CASSRGLGPDTQYF TGTGCCAGCAGTCGCGGACTAGGACCAGATACGCAGTATTTT
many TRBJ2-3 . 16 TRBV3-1 CASSQGLATSTDTQYF TGTGCCAGCAGCCAAGGCCTAGCGACTAGCACAGATACGCAGTATTTT
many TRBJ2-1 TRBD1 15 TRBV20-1 CSAREGGQGNNEQFF TGCAGTGCTAGAGAAGGGGGACAGGGGAACAATGAGCAGTTCTTC
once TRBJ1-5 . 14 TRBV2 CASSEDSSNQPQHF TGTGCCAGCAGTGAGGACAGTTCCAATCAGCCCCAGCATTTT
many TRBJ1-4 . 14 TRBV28 CASSFGTANEKLFF TGTGCCAGCAGTTTTGGGACCGCTAATGAAAAACTGTTTTTT
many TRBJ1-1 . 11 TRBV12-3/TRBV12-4 CASSWEGAAFF TGTGCCAGCAGTTGGGAGGGAGCAGCTTTCTTT
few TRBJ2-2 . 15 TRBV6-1 CASSDLGSGAGELFF TGTGCCAGCAGTGATTTGGGATCTGGGGCCGGGGAGCTGTTTTTT
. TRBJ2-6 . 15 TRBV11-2 CASSSGNSGANVLTF TGTGCCAGCAGCTCAGGGAACTCTGGGGCCAACGTCCTGACTTTC
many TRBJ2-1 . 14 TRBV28 CASSLVHGRNEQFF TGTGCCAGCAGTTTGGTGCATGGGAGAAATGAGCAGTTCTTC
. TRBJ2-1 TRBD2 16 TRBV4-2 CASSHGGGSSYNEQFF TGTGCCAGCAGCCACGGGGGGGGGAGCTCCTACAATGAGCAGTTCTTC
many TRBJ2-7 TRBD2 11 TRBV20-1 CSARTSYEQYF TGCAGCGCTAGGACTAGCTACGAGCAGTACTTC
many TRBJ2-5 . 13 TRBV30 CAWRNRVLETQYF TGTGCCTGGCGGAACAGAGTTCTAGAGACCCAGTACTTC
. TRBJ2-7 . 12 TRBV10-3 CATRRAVYEQYF TGTGCCACCAGGCGGGCGGTCTACGAGCAGTACTTC
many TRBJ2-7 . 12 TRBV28 CASSFKRYEQYF TGTGCCAGCAGTTTTAAGAGATACGAGCAGTACTTC
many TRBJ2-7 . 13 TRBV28 CASSLQQSYEQYF TGTGCCAGCAGTTTACAACAGTCCTACGAGCAGTACTTC
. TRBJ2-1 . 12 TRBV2 CASSAVGREQFF TGTGCCAGCAGTGCGGTAGGCCGTGAGCAGTTCTTC
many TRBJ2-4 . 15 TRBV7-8 CASSLGGVAKNIQYF TGTGCCAGCAGCTTAGGGGGGGTAGCCAAAAACATTCAGTACTTC
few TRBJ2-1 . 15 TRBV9 CASSVRDWRGSEQFF TGTGCCAGCAGCGTTCGGGACTGGAGGGGTTCTGAGCAGTTCTTC
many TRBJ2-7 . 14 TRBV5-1 CASSLSRDNYEQYF TGCGCCAGCAGCTTGTCCAGGGACAACTACGAGCAGTACTTC
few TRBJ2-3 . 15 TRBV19 CASSWRSLSTDTQYF TGTGCCAGTAGTTGGCGGAGCCTCTCCACAGATACGCAGTATTTT
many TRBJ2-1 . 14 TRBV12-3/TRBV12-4 CASRGQGFYNEQFF TGTGCCAGCAGAGGCCAGGGTTTCTACAATGAGCAGTTCTTC
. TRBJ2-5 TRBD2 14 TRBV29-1 CSVFLGLAEETQYF TGCAGCGTTTTCCTCGGACTAGCGGAAGAGACCCAGTACTTC
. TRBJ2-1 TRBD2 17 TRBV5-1 CASSPRTSGSVLGEQFF TGCGCCAGCAGCCCCCGGACTAGCGGGAGTGTGTTGGGTGAGCAGTTCTTC
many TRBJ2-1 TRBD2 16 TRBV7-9 CASSPTRGLAANEQFF TGTGCCAGCAGCCCAACGAGGGGACTAGCGGCCAATGAGCAGTTCTTC
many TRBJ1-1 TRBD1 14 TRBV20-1 CSAGGTADYTEAFF TGCAGTGCTGGTGGGACAGCCGATTACACTGAAGCTTTCTTT
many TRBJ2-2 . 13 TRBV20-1 CSARYLTTGELFF TGCAGTGCTAGATACTTGACCACCGGGGAGCTGTTTTTT
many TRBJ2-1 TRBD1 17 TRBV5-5 CASSSFRTGPLHNEQFF TGTGCCAGCAGCTCCTTTAGGACAGGCCCCCTTCACAATGAGCAGTTCTTC